Shown below are 30 T cell receptor beta chains from a single sample sequenced in a study of beta chain features in type 1 diabetes. Every isolated RNA sample was fully reverse transcribed, so sequencing captured expressed TCRB transcripts. Sequencing used immunoSEQ multiplex PCR; TCRdb keeps in-frame clones, though not all of them. Of under 500,000 clones in the sample, about 29% are singletons; the top ten hold 0.065%. The sample consisted of naive CD4+ T cells from blood. These receptors all come from a man between 18 and 29 years old in good health.

This clone has more than one count but fewer than ten. V and J are TRBV2 and TRBJ1-5; D ambiguous. Germline CDR1 and CDR2: SNHLY and FYNNEI. This CDR3 contains 13 residues. V was trimmed by 4 bases and J by 6 bases, leaving 10 bases between them. CDR3 sequence reads: CASSGTWSQPQHF. CDR3 coding DNA: TGTGCCAGCAGTGGGACCTGGAGTCAGCCCCAGCATTTT.

This chain links TRBV7-9 with TRBJ2-3; 9 positions match TRBD2. The CDR3 contains 17 residues. The germline gives CDR1 SEHNR, CDR2 FQNEAQ (reference sequence). V gave up 5 bases and J gave up 0 bases; unmatched junction bases: 9. The CDR3 DNA is TGTGCCAGCAGCCCTCTAGCGGGGCCTTCTAGCACAGATACGCAGTATTTT. As protein: CASSPLAGPSSTDTQYF.

The chain employs TRBV7-2 and TRBJ2-5; 8 positions match TRBD2. Trimming took 1 base from V and 7 from J; bases not matched to a gene: 8. Germline loops: CDR1 SGHTA, CDR2 FQGNSA. The CDR3 runs 15 residues. Here the CDR3 reads CASSLVEWGLGTQYF. The CDR3 DNA reads TGTGCCAGCAGCTTAGTAGAGTGGGGACTAGGGACCCAGTACTTC.

This chain uses TRBV7-2 with TRBJ2-1; possible D gene TRBD2, 5 bases. V lost 5 bases, J lost 5 bases, and 13 bases lay in between. Germline loops: CDR1 SGHTA, CDR2 FQGNSA. The CDR3 runs 14 residues. The CDR3 sequence: CASSPVRADNEQFF. CDR3 DNA sequence: TGTGCCAGCAGCCCGGTGCGGGCTGACAATGAGCAGTTCTTC.

The chain has TRBV5-4 and TRBJ1-1; D is ambiguous. CDR1 and CDR2 (germline): SGHNT, YYREEE (reference sequence). Trimming pared 4 bases from V and 1 base from J, leaving 8 bases between. The CDR3 sequence is 13 residues long. CDR3 amino acids: CASSNVQNTEAFF. CDR3 sequence (DNA): TGTGCCAGCAGCAATGTTCAGAACACTGAAGCTTTCTTT.

This clone occurred a few times. V gene TRBV28 combines with J gene TRBJ2-7; 8 bases align to TRBD2. The junction had 10 bases not matched to a gene; V was cut back by 6 bases and J by 3 bases. Germline V CDR1 and CDR2: MDHEN, SYDVKM. CDR3 length: 15 residues. The CDR3: CASRWRLARGYEQYF. The CDR3 DNA reads as TGTGCCAGCAGGTGGAGACTAGCGAGGGGCTACGAGCAGTACTTC.

A note on this clone: At one end the junction does not follow the germline gene, possibly because of a read error. The chain carries TRBV5-6 and TRBJ2-1; D perhaps matches TRBD2 (5 bases). Per germline, CDR1 SGHDT and CDR2 YYEEEE. The CDR3 totals 12 residues. CDR3 coding DNA: TGTGCCAGCAGCCTCCTAGGAGGTGAGGAGTTCTTC. Protein: CASSLLGGEEFF.

This clone was seen a handful of times. This chain connects TRBV15 to TRBJ2-1, with 12 bases that match TRBD2. The CDR3 length is 16 residues. The V and J ends lost 2 bases and 5 bases, in that order; junction bases with no gene match: 4. Germline CDR1 LNHNV, CDR2 YYDKDF (reference sequence). This CDR3 is CATSRRLAGAHNEQFF. As DNA, the CDR3 is TGTGCCACCAGCAGAAGACTAGCGGGAGCTCACAATGAGCAGTTCTTC.

A few counts support this clone. V usage is TRBV30 and J usage is TRBJ2-7, with 10 bases lining up with TRBD1. Per the germline V gene, CDR1 is GTSNPN and CDR2 is SVGIG (reference sequence). V dropped 1 base and J dropped 7; count of bases not matched to a gene: 4. There are 13 residues in the CDR3. As DNA, the CDR3 is TGTGCCTGGAGTGGACAGGGGGCGTGGGAGCAGTACTTC. Amino acid sequence: CAWSGQGAWEQYF.

CDR3 nucleotide sequence: TGTGCCAGCAGTCTTTCGATAGGGAGCTCCTACAATGAGCAGTTCTTC. Translated, it gives CASSLSIGSSYNEQFF. The J gene is TRBJ2-1, the V gene TRBV9, with D maybe TRBD2 (5 bases). The V gene lost 5 bases and the J gene lost 0 bases, with 15 bases spanning the gap. Germline lookup yields CDR1 SGDLS and CDR2 YYNGEE. CDR3 length: 16 amino acids.

This clone was recorded a few times. This same CDR3 is encoded by further DNA sequences in the sample. The gene calls are TRBV30 and TRBJ2-5; 7 nucleotides line up with TRBD1. CDR1 is GTSNPN and CDR2 is SVGIG in the germline V gene (reference sequence). There are 13 residues in the CDR3. With V trimmed by 3 bases and J by 2 bases, 3 bases remained unmatched. CDR3 DNA sequence: TGTGCCTGGAGCGTGGGACAGCAAGAGACCCAGTACTTC. This translates into CAWSVGQQETQYF. Complete variable domain (other parts from reference TRBV30 and TRBJ2-5): SQTIHQWPATLVQPVGSPLSLECTVEGTSNPNLYWYRQAAGRGLQLLFYSVGIGQISSEVPQNLSASRPQDRQFILSSKKLLLSDSGFYLCAWSVGQQETQYFGPGTRLLVL.

The rearrangement joins TRBV9 to TRBJ2-7; 7 nucleotides match TRBD2. The CDR3 spans 15 residues. The germline V gene has CDR1 SGDLS and CDR2 YYNGEE. The trim removed 0 bases at V and 3 bases at J, leaving 6 bases unmatched. The CDR3 protein is CASSVGSGSYYEQYF. CDR3 nucleotide sequence: TGTGCCAGCAGCGTAGGTAGCGGGTCATACTACGAGCAGTACTTC.

The chain uses TRBV7-6 and TRBJ2-5; 13 bases are a match to TRBD2. This CDR3 is 16 amino acids long. The germline gives CDR1 SGHVS, CDR2 FNYEAQ. V gave up 3 bases and J gave up 1 base; unmatched junction bases: 2. The CDR3 region has the DNA TGTGCCAGCAGCTTCGGACTAGCGGGGGCCCAAGAGACCCAGTACTTC. It encodes CASSFGLAGAQETQYF.

This chain joins TRBV19 and TRBJ1-1; D perhaps matches TRBD1 (5 bases). CDR1 and CDR2 (germline): LNHDA, SQIVND (reference sequence). The CDR3 length is 11 residues. DNA for the CDR3: TGTGCAGGCTCCCAGGGCACTGAAGCTTTCTTT. Translation: CAGSQGTEAFF.

This clone was recorded a few times. This rearrangement joins TRBV10-3 to TRBJ2-5; 9 positions agree with TRBD1. This CDR3 region has 14 residues. Germline trimming cut 6 bases from V and 2 bases from J; bases unmatched to any gene: 4. Germline CDR1 reads ENHRY; CDR2 reads SYGVKD. CDR3 nucleotides: TGTGCCATCAGGGGACAGGGAGATCAAGAGACCCAGTACTTC. It encodes CAIRGQGDQETQYF.

This clone occurred a few times. V is TRBV29-1 and J is TRBJ2-7, with unresolved D. CDR1 and CDR2 from the germline V gene are SQVTM and ANQGSEA. Trimming removed 7 bases at V and 2 bases at J, with 9 bases between. CDR3 length: 11 amino acids. DNA of the CDR3: TGCAGCGCCCTGCTTGCCTACGAGCAGTACTTC. Its translation is CSALLAYEQYF.

The chain employs TRBV29-1 and TRBJ2-3, with no clear D. Looked up from germline, CDR1 is SQVTM and CDR2 is ANQGSEA. Trimming stripped 3 bases from V and 1 base from J, with 8 bases between. CDR3 size: 13 residues. CDR3 DNA sequence: TGCAGCGTTGAGTCCCGCCGCACAGATACGCAGTATTTT. It encodes CSVESRRTDTQYF.

The chain carries TRBV6-1 and TRBJ2-1; TRBD1 might be the D (5 bases). Germline CDR1 and CDR2: MNHNS and SASEGT. V was shortened by 5 bases and J by 8 bases, with 13 bases between the two germline ends. The CDR3 loop spans 13 amino acids. The CDR3 DNA follows: TGTGCCAGCAGTCGTTTCAGGGTGGATGAGCAGTTCTTC. Its translation is CASSRFRVDEQFF.

V is TRBV29-1 and J is TRBJ2-3; D may be TRBD2 (7 bases). V was trimmed by 7 bases and J by 3 bases, leaving 14 bases between them. CDR3 length equals 13 residues. Germline V gene sequence: CDR1 SQVTM, CDR2 ANQGSEA. The CDR3 DNA reads as TGCAGCGGAGCGGAGGGGGGGACAGATACGCAGTATTTT. This gives the protein CSGAEGGTDTQYF.

The rearrangement links TRBV7-9 to TRBJ2-1, with 8 bases lining up with TRBD1. Germline CDR1 is SEHNR and CDR2 is FQNEAQ (reference sequence). The CDR3 has 16 residues. J lost 4 bases, V lost 4 bases, and 9 bases had no gene match. CDR3 DNA sequence: TGTGCCAGCAGCTCGGACAGGGCAGGGTCTTACAATGAGCAGTTCTTC. Amino acids: CASSSDRAGSYNEQFF.

The chain uses TRBV6-5 and TRBJ1-5, with 11 bases lining up with TRBD1. The germline CDR1 and CDR2 sequences are MNHEY and SVGAGI. With V trimmed by 6 bases and J by 5 bases, 6 bases remained unmatched. CDR3 length: 15 residues. CDR3 amino acids: CASRLGTGGDQPQHF. The CDR3 nucleotides are TGTGCCAGCAGGCTAGGGACAGGGGGGGATCAGCCCCAGCATTTT.

V usage is TRBV9 and J usage is TRBJ1-2; tentatively, D is TRBD1 (6 bases). The CDR3 totals 16 residues. CDR1 is SGDLS and CDR2 is YYNGEE in the germline V gene. Trimming cost V 0 bases and J 2 bases, with 14 bases left between them. The CDR3 DNA sequence: TGTGCCAGCAGCGTAGGTGCAGGGGAAAGAAACTATGGCTACACCTTC. Its protein is CASSVGAGERNYGYTF.

This clone appeared a few times. V usage is TRBV28 and J usage is TRBJ2-1; weak D call: TRBD2 (6 bases). The CDR3 spans 14 residues. V was pared by 10 bases and J by 9 bases, with 22 bases between. Germline values: CDR1 MDHEN, CDR2 SYDVKM. CDR3 protein: CATVWRGGVAEQFF. The CDR3, as DNA: TGTGCCACCGTGTGGCGGGGTGGAGTGGCTGAGCAGTTCTTC.

This clone has a handful of counts. V usage is TRBV25-1 and J usage is TRBJ2-1; TRBD1 or TRBD2 may be the D gene (6 bases each). V lost 3 bases to trimming and J lost 2 bases, with 17 bases between them. CDR3 length equals 17 residues. Germline CDR1 and CDR2: MGHDK and SYGVNS. For the CDR3, the DNA is TGTGCCAGCAGTGACACCGGGGGCCCCCGTGCCTACAATGAGCAGTTCTTC. Protein: CASSDTGGPRAYNEQFF.

The V and J genes are TRBV30 and TRBJ1-2; D gene ambiguous. Trimming shortened V by 0 bases and J by 4 bases, and 6 bases separated the two germline ends. This CDR3 region has 12 residues. Germline lookup yields CDR1 GTSNPN and CDR2 SVGIG (reference sequence). CDR3 DNA: TGTGCCTGGAGTGTAAACGTCTATGGCTACACCTTC. It codes for CAWSVNVYGYTF.

The chain combines TRBV5-1 with TRBJ2-5, with 8 bases matching TRBD2. Germline trimming cut 3 bases from V and 5 bases from J; bases unmatched to any gene: 6. The CDR3 has 14 amino acids. The germline gives CDR1 SGHRS, CDR2 YFSETQ. CDR3 residues: CASSSGTSRETQYF. The CDR3 bases are TGCGCCAGCAGCTCCGGGACTAGTCGGGAGACCCAGTACTTC.

This clone was seen only a few times. Distinct nucleotide sequences in the sample also encode this CDR3. This chain links TRBV30 with TRBJ2-1, with a tentative D call TRBD2 (5 bases). The germline V and J ends were trimmed by 1 base and 4 bases, with 8 bases remaining between them. CDR1 GTSNPN and CDR2 SVGIG come from the germline V gene (reference sequence). The CDR3 spans 13 residues. The CDR3 nucleotides are TGTGCCTGGAGTGGAGGGAGTTACAATGAGCAGTTCTTC. This sequence encodes CAWSGGSYNEQFF.

This clone was counted only a few times. The gene calls are TRBV29-1 and TRBJ1-2; no clear D. V lost 5 bases and J lost 4, with 17 bases in between. This CDR3 is built from 14 residues. Germline CDR1 and CDR2: SQVTM and ANQGSEA. The chain's CDR3 is CSVFPGLSSYGYTF. The DNA for the CDR3 is TGCAGCGTTTTTCCCGGACTGTCGTCCTATGGCTACACCTTC.

The table lists this clone with a few counts. One junction end does not reproduce the germline sequence, and a read error may be involved. The CDR3: CASSLNVAGQETQYF. The CDR3, as DNA: TGTGCTAGCAGCTTAAATGTCGCAGGCCAAGAGACCCAGTACTTC. The chain couples TRBV7-7 to TRBJ2-5, with unresolved D. Germline lookup yields CDR1 SSHAT and CDR2 FNYEAQ (reference sequence). This CDR3 has 15 residues.

V usage is TRBV30 and J usage is TRBJ1-1; D gene uncertain. CDR3 length equals 14 residues. Trimming left V 0 bases short and J 4 bases short, with 12 bases between. In germline, CDR1 is GTSNPN, CDR2 SVGIG (reference sequence). The CDR3 sequence: CAWSVGSRATEAFF. DNA of the CDR3: TGTGCCTGGAGTGTAGGGTCCCGGGCCACTGAAGCTTTCTTT.